This T cell receptor beta chain was identified during a study of post-analysis software for immune sequencing data. Only a few counts were recorded for this clonotype. Unique molecular identifiers were carried by the TCR beta cDNA libraries. Using its own MiXCR run on the PCR reads, TCRdb lists one record per CDR3 protein. The data contain about 430,000 distinct CDR3 sequences, 39% of them seen just once; the ten biggest clones take up less than 10%. The TCR sequence derives from a girl aged 2 to 10 with multiple sclerosis. The sample was blood.

The CDR3 loop is CASSPQTGFPTNEKLFF. The CDR3 coding sequence is TGTGCCAGCTCACCACAGACAGGTTTTCCAACTAATGAAAAACTGTTTTTT. V and J are TRBV18 and TRBJ1-4, with D maybe TRBD1 (6 bases). The V gene's germline CDR1 is KGHSH and CDR2 LQKENI. V was trimmed by 1 base and J by 0 bases, leaving 12 bases between them. The CDR3 runs 17 residues.